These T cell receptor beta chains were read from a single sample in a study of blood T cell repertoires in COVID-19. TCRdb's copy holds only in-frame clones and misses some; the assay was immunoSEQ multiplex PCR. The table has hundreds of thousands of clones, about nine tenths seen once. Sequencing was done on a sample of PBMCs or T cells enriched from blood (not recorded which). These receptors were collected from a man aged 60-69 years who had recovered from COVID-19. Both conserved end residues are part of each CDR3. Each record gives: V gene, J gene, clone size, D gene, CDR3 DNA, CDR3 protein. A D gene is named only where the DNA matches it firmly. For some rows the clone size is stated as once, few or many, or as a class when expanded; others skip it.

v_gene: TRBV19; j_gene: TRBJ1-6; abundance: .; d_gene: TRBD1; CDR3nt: TGTGCCAGTAGTATAGATCATCGGGACAGGAGGCCACCCCTCCACTTT; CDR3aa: CASSIDHRDRRPPLHF
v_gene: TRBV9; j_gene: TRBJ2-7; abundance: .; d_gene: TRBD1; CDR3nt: TGTGCCAGCAGCATTGGAACAGGGGACGAGCAGTACTTC; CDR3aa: CASSIGTGDEQYF
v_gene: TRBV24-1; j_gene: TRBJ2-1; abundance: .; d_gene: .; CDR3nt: TGTGCCACCAGTGATACACTACGTGGCAATGAGCAGTTCTTC; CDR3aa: CATSDTLRGNEQFF
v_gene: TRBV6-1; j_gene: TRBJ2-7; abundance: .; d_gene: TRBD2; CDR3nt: TGTGCCAGCAGTGAAGTAGCGGGAGTAAATTACTACGAGCAGTACTTC; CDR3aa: CASSEVAGVNYYEQYF
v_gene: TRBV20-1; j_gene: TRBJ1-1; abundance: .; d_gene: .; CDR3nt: TGCAGTGTACTCCTTAACACTGAAGCTTTCTTT; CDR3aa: CSVLLNTEAFF
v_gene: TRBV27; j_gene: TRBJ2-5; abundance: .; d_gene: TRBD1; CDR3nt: TGTGCCAGCAGTTCCTTCCCCCGGGACAACAGGGGGAGGACCCAGTACTTC; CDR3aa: CASSSFPRDNRGRTQYF
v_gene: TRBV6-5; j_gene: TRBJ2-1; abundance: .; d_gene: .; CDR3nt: TGTGCCAGCAGTTACTCGAAATTTCCGGACAATGAGCAGTTCTTC; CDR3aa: CASSYSKFPDNEQFF
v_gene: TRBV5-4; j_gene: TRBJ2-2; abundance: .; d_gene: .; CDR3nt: TGTGCCAGCAGCTTCGACAGAAAAAACACCGGGGAGCTGTTTTTT; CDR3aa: CASSFDRKNTGELFF
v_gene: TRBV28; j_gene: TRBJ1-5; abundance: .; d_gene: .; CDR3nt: TGTGCCAGCAGTTCCCAGGGCGGGAACAATCAGCCCCAGCATTTT; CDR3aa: CASSSQGGNNQPQHF
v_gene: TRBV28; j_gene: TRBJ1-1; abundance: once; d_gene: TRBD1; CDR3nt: TGTGCCAGCAGTCTCAGACAGGGGCAAGCTTTCTTT; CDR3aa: CASSLRQGQAFF
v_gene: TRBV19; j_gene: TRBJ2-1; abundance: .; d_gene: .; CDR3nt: TGTGCCAGTAGTATAGATCTATCCAGAGCCTCCGGAACTAGAAATTACAATGAGCAGTTCTTC; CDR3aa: CASSIDLSRASGTRNYNEQFF
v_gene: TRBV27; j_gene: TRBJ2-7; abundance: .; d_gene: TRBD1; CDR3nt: TGTGCCAGCAGTTTATCGCCCCGGGACAGGGGGCCTGAGCAGTACTTC; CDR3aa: CASSLSPRDRGPEQYF
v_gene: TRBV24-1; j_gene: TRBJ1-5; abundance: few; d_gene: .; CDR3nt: TGTGCCACCAGTGCCCCCCTGGACAGACATAGCAATCAGCCCCAGCATTTT; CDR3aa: CATSAPLDRHSNQPQHF
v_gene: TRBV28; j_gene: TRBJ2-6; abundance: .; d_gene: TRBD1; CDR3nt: TGTGCCAGCAGTCTGACAGGGGCTGGGGCCAACGTCCTGACTTTC; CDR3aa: CASSLTGAGANVLTF
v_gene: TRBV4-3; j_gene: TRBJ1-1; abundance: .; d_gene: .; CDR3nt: TGCGCCAGCAGCCGAGGCCCAGTCAGCGATCCGAACACTGAAGCTTTCTTT; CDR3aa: CASSRGPVSDPNTEAFF
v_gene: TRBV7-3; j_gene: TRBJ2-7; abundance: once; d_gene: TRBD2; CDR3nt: TGTGCCAGCAGACGGACTAGCGGGACAGCCTACGAGCAGTACTTC; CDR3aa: CASRRTSGTAYEQYF
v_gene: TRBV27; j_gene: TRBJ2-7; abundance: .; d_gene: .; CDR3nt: TGTGCCAGCAGCCCGACAGGAGTTAGCTCCTACGAGCAGTACTTC; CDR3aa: CASSPTGVSSYEQYF
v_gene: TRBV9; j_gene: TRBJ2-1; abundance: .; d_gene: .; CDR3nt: TGTGCCAGCACCGGTGCGGGATCCCCCTACAATGAGCAGTTCTTC; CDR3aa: CASTGAGSPYNEQFF
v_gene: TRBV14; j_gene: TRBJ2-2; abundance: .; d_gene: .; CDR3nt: TGTGCCAGTAGTTGGTGGCAGGGGTTTAACACCGGGGAGCTGTTTTTT; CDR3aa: CASSWWQGFNTGELFF
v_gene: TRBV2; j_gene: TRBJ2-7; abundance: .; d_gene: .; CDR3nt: TGTGCCAGCAGTGAAGCGCTTGGGGCAGTCGAGCAGTACTTC; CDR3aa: CASSEALGAVEQYF
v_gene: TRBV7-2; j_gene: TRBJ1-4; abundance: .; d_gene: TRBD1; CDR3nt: TGTGCCAGCAGCCGCCTCTATCCGGGACAGTTTAATGAAAAACTGTTTTTT; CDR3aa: CASSRLYPGQFNEKLFF
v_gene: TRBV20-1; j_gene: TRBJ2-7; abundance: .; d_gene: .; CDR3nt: TGCAGTGCTAGACTAGCCTACGAGCAGTACTTC; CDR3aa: CSARLAYEQYF
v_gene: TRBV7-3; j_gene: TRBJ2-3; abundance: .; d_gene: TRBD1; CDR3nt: TGTGCCAGCAGCTTACGGGGATTAGGGGGCGATACGCAGTATTTT; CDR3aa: CASSLRGLGGDTQYF
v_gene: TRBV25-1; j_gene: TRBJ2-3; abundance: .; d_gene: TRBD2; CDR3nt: TGTGCCAGCAGTGACGGGGTTAGCGGGAGAGCAGATACGCAGTATTTT; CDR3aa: CASSDGVSGRADTQYF
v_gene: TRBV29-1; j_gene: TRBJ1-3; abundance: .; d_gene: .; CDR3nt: TGCAGCGTTGAACCACAACCTGGAAACACCATATATTTT; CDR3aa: CSVEPQPGNTIYF
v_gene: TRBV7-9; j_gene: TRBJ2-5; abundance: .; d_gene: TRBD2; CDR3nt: TGTGCCAGCAGCTTGGGGACTAGCGGTGAGACCCAGTACTTC; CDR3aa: CASSLGTSGETQYF
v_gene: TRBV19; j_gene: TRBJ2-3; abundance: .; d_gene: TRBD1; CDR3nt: TGTGCCAGTAGTTCCCGGACAGGGGGCGCAGATACGCAGTATTTT; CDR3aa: CASSSRTGGADTQYF
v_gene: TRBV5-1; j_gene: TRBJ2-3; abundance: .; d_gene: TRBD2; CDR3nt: TGCGCCAGCAGCCGGGGACTAGCGGACACAGATACGCAGTATTTT; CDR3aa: CASSRGLADTDTQYF